Below, one TCR beta chain is given with its context. The antigen is undetermined. The sample is drawn from a study of long-term antiretroviral therapy in people with HIV. Regarding the study as a whole: In HIV, the repertoires covered a tighter span of CDR3 lengths than in controls.

Per the germline V gene, CDR1 is MDHEN and CDR2 is SYDVKM. There are 16 residues in the CDR3. With 3 bases removed from V and 0 bases from J, the gap between germline ends came to 12 bases. The assay, immunoSEQ v3.0, was run at survey level. Clones were sequenced by immunoSEQ multiplex PCR, and TCRdb holds only the in-frame ones, with some missing. The sample records roughly 19,000 clones, approximately 83% being singletons. The chain employs TRBV28 and TRBJ1-5; D remains unclear. The source of this sequence is a woman aged 35 to 49 with HIV. Sample: unsorted PBMCs, taken 1.2 years after starting antiretroviral therapy. In DNA form, the CDR3 reads TGTGCCAGCAGTTTTCGGGCCCGATATAGCAATCAGCCCCAGCATTTT. Protein product: CASSFRARYSNQPQHF.